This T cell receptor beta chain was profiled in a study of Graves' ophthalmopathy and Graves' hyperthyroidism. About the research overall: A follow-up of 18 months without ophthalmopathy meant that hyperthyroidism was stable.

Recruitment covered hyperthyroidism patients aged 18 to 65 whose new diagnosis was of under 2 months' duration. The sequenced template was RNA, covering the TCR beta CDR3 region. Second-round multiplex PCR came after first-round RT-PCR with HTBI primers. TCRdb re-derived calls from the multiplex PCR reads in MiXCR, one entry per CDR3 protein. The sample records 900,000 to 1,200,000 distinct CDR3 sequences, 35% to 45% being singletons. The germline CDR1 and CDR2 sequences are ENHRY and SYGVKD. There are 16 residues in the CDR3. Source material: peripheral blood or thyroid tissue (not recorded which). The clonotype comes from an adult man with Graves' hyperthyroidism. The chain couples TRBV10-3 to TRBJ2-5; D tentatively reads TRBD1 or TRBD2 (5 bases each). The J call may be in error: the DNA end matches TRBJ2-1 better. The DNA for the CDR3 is TGTGCCATCATGGCCCGACGAGGGTCCAGGGCCATCGAGCAGTTCTTC. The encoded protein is CAIMARRGSRAIEQFF.